This T cell receptor (beta chain) was observed in a study of cytomegalovirus exposure and HLA in healthy donors. General study results and limits: CMV serostatus was the sole immune exposure data available.

Concerning this clone itself: The antigen is not known.

CDR3 length: 14 residues. The germline gives CDR1 MNHEY, CDR2 SVGAGI. PCR involved 60 Vbeta and 13 Jbeta primers. The assay was immunoSEQ multiplex PCR, and TCRdb's table has in-frame clones only and misses some. Of 54,000 or so clones listed, about 57% are singletons. The V gene is TRBV6-5, the J gene TRBJ2-5, with a tentative D call TRBD2 (5 bases). The J call may be incorrect, as the DNA end agrees better with TRBJ2-7. The sequence came from a human donor in good health. The sample consisted of PBMCs. CDR3 DNA: TGTGCCAGCAGTCCGGCGGGCATCTCCTACGAGCAGTACTTC. This codes for CASSPAGISYEQYF.